These 16 T cell receptor beta chains were sequenced from one sample in a study of T cell responses to AZD1222 COVID-19 vaccine. Sequencing used immunoSEQ multiplex PCR; TCRdb keeps in-frame clones, though not all of them. The table shows about 100,000 clones, with approximately 86% occurring only once. Sample: peripheral blood, taken on day 0 of AZD1222 vaccination. Receptors were obtained from an adult in good health.

This clone turned up a few times. This chain connects TRBV19 to TRBJ1-6, with 7 bases fitting TRBD1. The CDR3 length is 13 residues. The V gene end was trimmed by 8 bases and the J gene end by 10 bases; junction bases not matched to a gene: 8. CDR1 LNHDA and CDR2 SQIVND come from the germline V gene (reference sequence). CDR3 coding DNA: TGTGCCAGTGGGGACAGCTTGGGCTCACCCCTCCACTTT. This translates into CASGDSLGSPLHF. The variable domain in full, with the rest retrieved from reference TRBV19 and TRBJ1-6, is DGGITQSPKYLFRKEGQNVTLSCEQNLNHDAMYWYRQDPGQGLRLIYYSQIVNDFQKGDIAEGYSVSREKKESFPLTVTSAQKNPTAFYLCASGDSLGSPLHFGNGTRLTVT.

The chain is built from TRBV24-1 and TRBJ2-2; D is possibly TRBD2 (5 bases). Trimming cost V 4 bases and J 3 bases, with 14 bases left between them. This CDR3 region has 16 residues. CDR1 KGHDR and CDR2 SFDVKD come from the germline V gene. The CDR3 protein is CATSDHLAGDTGELFF. Here the CDR3 DNA reads TGTGCCACCAGTGACCACTTGGCCGGGGACACCGGGGAGCTGTTTTTT.

The V gene is TRBV5-6, the J gene TRBJ2-2; 8 bases match TRBD2. V lost 3 bases to trimming and J lost 4 bases; unmatched junction nucleotides: 5. Germline V gene data show CDR1 as SGHDT and CDR2 as YYEEEE. The length of the CDR3 is 15 residues. The CDR3 DNA reads TGTGCCAGCAGCTGGGCGGGGGGCGTCACCGGGGAGCTGTTTTTT. Its protein is CASSWAGGVTGELFF.

This clone turned up a few times. The V call is TRBV6-2 or TRBV6-3, the J call TRBJ2-7; D is possibly TRBD1 (5 bases). There are 15 residues in the CDR3. V was shortened by 5 bases and J by 1 base, with 15 bases between the two germline ends. From germline, CDR1 is MNHEY and CDR2 SVGEGT. CDR3 region: CASSDPGGASYEQYF. The CDR3 DNA reads as TGTGCCAGCAGTGACCCTGGTGGGGCTTCCTACGAGCAGTACTTC.

The V and J genes are TRBV5-1 and TRBJ1-1, with D unresolved. V was cut by 0 bases and J by 7 bases, with 4 bases left in between. CDR1 is SGHRS and CDR2 is YFSETQ in the germline V gene. This CDR3 contains 11 residues. CDR3 sequence reads: CASSLGDEAFF. CDR3 nucleotides: TGCGCCAGCAGCTTGGGGGATGAAGCTTTCTTT.

This rearrangement joins TRBV7-6 to TRBJ1-4; the D gene is possibly TRBD1 (6 bases). The CDR3 totals 14 residues. Trimming removed 0 bases at V and 7 bases at J, with 9 bases between. CDR1 is SGHVS, CDR2 FNYEAQ, per germline. DNA of the CDR3: TGTGCCAGCAGCTTAGCGGGGGGGGCTGAAAAACTGTTTTTT. Translation gives CASSLAGGAEKLFF.

The chain recombines TRBV12-3 or TRBV12-4 with TRBJ1-3; weak D call: TRBD1 (6 bases). V shed 5 bases and J shed 9 bases, with 14 bases lying between them. This CDR3 is 13 amino acids long. The CDR3 DNA is TGTGCCAGCAGTGAACAGGGTTTAGGCACCATATATTTT. This codes for CASSEQGLGTIYF.

V is TRBV30 and J is TRBJ1-2, with TRBD1 identical over 7 bases. The CDR3 runs 12 residues. The ends lost 5 bases at V and 4 bases at J; junction bases unmatched: 4. CDR1 and CDR2 (germline): GTSNPN, SVGIG (reference sequence). This chain's CDR3 is CAWETGIYGYTF. The CDR3 DNA follows: TGTGCCTGGGAGACAGGGATCTATGGCTACACCTTC.

The chain couples TRBV10-2 to TRBJ2-3, with a tentative D call TRBD2 (6 bases). The V gene lost 3 bases and the J gene lost 1 base, with 11 bases spanning the gap. Germline CDR1 is WSHSY and CDR2 is SAAADI. CDR3 size: 15 residues. In DNA form, the CDR3 reads TGCGCCAGCAGTGACGGACTAACAGGCACAGATACGCAGTATTTT. Protein sequence: CASSDGLTGTDTQYF.

The table lists this clone with a few counts. The rearrangement links TRBV2 to TRBJ2-7; D assignment may be TRBD1 or TRBD2 (5 bases each). Per the germline V gene, CDR1 is SNHLY and CDR2 is FYNNEI. V was pared by 3 bases and J by 5 bases, with 11 bases between. This CDR3 comprises 13 residues. The CDR3 is CASSELGTDEQYF. The CDR3 DNA reads as TGTGCCAGCAGTGAGCTGGGGACGGACGAGCAGTACTTC. Together with reference TRBV2 and TRBJ2-7, the CDR3 gives the full variable domain: EPEVTQTPSHQVTQMGQEVILRCVPISNHLYFYWYRQILGQKVEFLVSFYNNEISEKSEIFDDQFSVERPDGSNFTLKIRSTKLEDSAMYFCASSELGTDEQYFGPGTRLTVT.

The gene calls are TRBV19 and TRBJ2-7, with D unresolved. Germline V gene lookup returns CDR1 LNHDA and CDR2 SQIVND (reference sequence). V was cut by 1 base and J by 5 bases, with 12 bases left in between. The CDR3 has 14 amino acids. The CDR3, as DNA: TGTGCCAGTAGTATAGTGAGTCGCCCCCACGAGCAGTACTTC. Encoded protein: CASSIVSRPHEQYF.

This chain links TRBV11-3 with TRBJ2-2; 7 bases line up with TRBD2. CDR3 length: 18 residues. Unmatched junction bases numbered 10, after V lost 2 bases and J lost 1 base. Germline CDR1 SGHNT, CDR2 YENEEA. CDR3 nucleotide sequence: TGTGCCAGCAGCTTACTTATAGGGCCTAGCGGGAACACCGGGGAGCTGTTTTTT. Translating it yields CASSLLIGPSGNTGELFF.

J is TRBJ2-7 and V is TRBV2; TRBD1 aligns across 10 bases. The CDR3 totals 14 residues. V gave up 5 bases and J gave up 1 base; unmatched junction bases: 2. The V gene's germline CDR1 is SNHLY and CDR2 FYNNEI. CDR3 nucleotides: TGTGCCAGCAGTAGACAGGGGGCGTCCTACGAGCAGTACTTC. Translated, it gives CASSRQGASYEQYF.

J is TRBJ1-2 and V is TRBV6-5; 7 bases are a match to TRBD1. J gave up 4 bases and V 4 bases, and 6 bases lay outside the gene matches. There are 14 residues in the CDR3. Germline assignment: CDR1 MNHEY and CDR2 SVGAGI. This CDR3 reads CASSLEAGGYGYTF. CDR3 DNA: TGTGCCAGCAGTTTGGAGGCAGGGGGCTATGGCTACACCTTC.

The chain links TRBV6-6 to TRBJ1-2; 9 nucleotides match TRBD1. The CDR3 extends over 14 amino acids. Germline V CDR1 and CDR2: MNHNY, SVGAGI (reference sequence). V dropped 6 bases and J dropped 8; count of bases not matched to a gene: 10. CDR3: CASRGDRGSWGYTF. CDR3 bases: TGTGCCAGCAGGGGAGACAGGGGGTCGTGGGGCTACACCTTC.

The chain joins TRBV5-1 to TRBJ1-3; D gene unclear. There are 15 residues in the CDR3. The V gene lost 4 bases and the J gene lost 0 bases, with 11 bases spanning the gap. CDR1 and CDR2 (germline): SGHRS, YFSETQ. CDR3 sequence: CASSARGISGNTIYF. The CDR3 nucleotides read TGCGCCAGCAGCGCTAGAGGTATCTCTGGAAACACCATATATTTT.